Listed below are T cell receptor beta chains from one sample, sequenced in a study of CD8+CD57+ T cells in acquired aplastic anemia. TCRdb processed the reads anew with MiXCR; each CDR3 protein has one entry. Of under 250,000 distinct CDR3 sequences in the sample, 65% are singletons; the top ten hold about 60%. The sample was sorted CD4+, CD8+, or CD8+CD57+ T cells (not recorded which) from PBMCs. All receptors come from a human donor with aplastic anemia. The CDR3 runs from the conserved cysteine through the conserved F or W. A D gene is named only where the DNA matches it firmly. Size values are once, few and many counts, or a class for expanded clones, and some rows have none.

V: TRBV5-5; J: TRBJ1-1; D: .; size: .; CDR3: CASSLEGAGPEAFF; DNA: TGTGCCAGCAGCTTGGAGGGAGCAGGGCCTGAAGCTTTCTTT
V: TRBV7-9; J: TRBJ2-7; D: .; size: .; CDR3: CASSLRTAAQQYF; DNA: TGTGCCAGCAGCCTACGGACGGCCGCACAGCAGTACTTC
V: TRBV24-1; J: TRBJ1-2; D: .; size: .; CDR3: CATSGGHLGYTF; DNA: TGTGCCACCAGTGGAGGGCATCTTGGCTACACCTTC
V: TRBV7-2; J: TRBJ2-1; D: TRBD2; size: .; CDR3: CASSLERGVNEQFF; DNA: TGTGCCAGCAGCTTAGAGCGGGGGGTGAATGAGCAGTTCTTC
V: TRBV12-3/TRBV12-4; J: TRBJ2-3; D: TRBD2; size: once; CDR3: CASSFKRGYNEQYF; DNA: TGTGCCAGCAGTTTTAAGCGGGGGTACAATGAGCAGTATTTT
V: TRBV24-1; J: TRBJ2-2; D: .; size: few; CDR3: CATSGGMGVTGELFF; DNA: TGTGCCACCAGTGGCGGGATGGGCGTAACCGGGGAGCTGTTTTTT
V: TRBV29-1; J: TRBJ2-1; D: .; size: .; CDR3: CSVVLGYNEQFF; DNA: TGCAGCGTCGTTCTGGGTTACAATGAGCAGTTCTTC
V: TRBV19; J: TRBJ1-2; D: .; size: once; CDR3: CASSIVGGPPYGYTF; DNA: TGTGCCAGTAGTATAGTTGGGGGGCCCCCATATGGCTACACCTTC
V: TRBV7-2; J: TRBJ2-1; D: .; size: .; CDR3: CASSSGTPQFF; DNA: TGTGCCAGCAGCTCCGGGACTCCCCAGTTCTTC
V: TRBV6-1; J: TRBJ2-7; D: .; size: few; CDR3: CASSDRGSSYEQYF; DNA: TGTGCCAGCAGTGACAGGGGCTCATCCTACGAGCAGTACTTC
V: TRBV20-1; J: TRBJ2-7; D: TRBD1; size: few; CDR3: CSARDWRQGAYEQYF; DNA: TGCAGTGCTAGAGATTGGAGACAGGGGGCCTACGAGCAGTACTTC
V: TRBV6-5; J: TRBJ1-6; D: .; size: .; CDR3: CASSYRDYSPLHF; DNA: TGTGCCAGCAGTTACAGGGATTATTCACCCCTCCACTTT
V: TRBV24-1; J: TRBJ2-3; D: .; size: .; CDR3: CATSDSRQSSTDTQYF; DNA: TGTGCCACCAGTGATTCCAGACAGTCTAGCACAGATACGCAGTATTTT
V: TRBV6-1; J: TRBJ2-3; D: TRBD2; size: .; CDR3: CASREKRGAGTDTQYF; DNA: TGTGCCAGCAGAGAAAAGCGGGGGGCTGGCACAGATACGCAGTATTTT
V: TRBV2; J: TRBJ1-5; D: TRBD1; size: .; CDR3: CASCRGLEVQPQHF; DNA: TGTGCCAGCTGCAGGGGGCTTGAAGTTCAGCCCCAGCATTTT
V: TRBV12-3/TRBV12-4; J: TRBJ2-7; D: TRBD1; size: .; CDR3: CASSPAGGLSYEQYF; DNA: TGTGCCAGCAGTCCCGCAGGGGGCCTCTCCTACGAGCAGTACTTC
V: TRBV15; J: TRBJ2-3; D: .; size: .; CDR3: CATSRDLWGVPRTDTQYF; DNA: TGTGCCACCAGCAGAGATCTCTGGGGAGTTCCTAGAACAGATACGCAGTATTTT
V: TRBV12-3/TRBV12-4; J: TRBJ1-6; D: TRBD1; size: .; CDR3: CASILETGINSPLHF; DNA: TGTGCCAGCATTCTGGAGACAGGGATTAATTCACCCCTCCACTTT
V: TRBV2; J: TRBJ2-1; D: TRBD2; size: .; CDR3: CASSDLGGSVYNEQFF; DNA: TGTGCCAGCAGTGATCTTGGCGGGAGCGTTTACAATGAGCAGTTCTTC
V: TRBV7-6; J: TRBJ2-7; D: .; size: few; CDR3: CASSLNGGAPTEQYF; DNA: TGTGCCAGCAGTCTTAACGGAGGGGCGCCTACCGAGCAGTACTTC
V: TRBV20-1; J: TRBJ2-7; D: .; size: .; CDR3: CSAGDNGVEQYF; DNA: TGCAGTGCTGGAGATAACGGGGTTGAGCAGTACTTC
V: TRBV15; J: TRBJ1-1; D: .; size: .; CDR3: CASSYGGVAEAFF; DNA: TGTGCCAGCAGCTACGGGGGTGTTGCAGAAGCTTTCTTT
V: TRBV19; J: TRBJ1-4; D: TRBD1; size: once; CDR3: CASSLPGQGYEKLFF; DNA: TGTGCCAGTAGCCTTCCGGGACAGGGATATGAAAAACTGTTTTTT
V: TRBV7-6; J: TRBJ2-3; D: TRBD2; size: .; CDR3: CASSLAGGLAVDTQYF; DNA: TGTGCCAGCAGCTTAGCTGGGGGACTAGCAGTGGATACGCAGTATTTT
V: TRBV5-1; J: TRBJ2-1; D: TRBD2; size: .; CDR3: CASSLAPTSGGSYNEQFF; DNA: TGCGCCAGCAGCTTGGCCCCTACTAGCGGGGGTTCCTACAATGAGCAGTTCTTC
V: TRBV7-2; J: TRBJ1-1; D: .; size: .; CDR3: CASSLAPNTEAFF; DNA: TGTGCCAGCAGCTTAGCCCCAAACACTGAAGCTTTCTTT
V: TRBV29-1; J: TRBJ1-1; D: .; size: .; CDR3: CSGRQNTEAFF; DNA: TGCAGCGGAAGACAGAACACTGAAGCTTTCTTT
V: TRBV6-5; J: TRBJ2-5; D: .; size: .; CDR3: CASSYSSFIAETQYF; DNA: TGTGCCAGCAGTTACTCGAGTTTTATAGCAGAGACCCAGTACTTC
V: TRBV7-9; J: TRBJ2-2; D: .; size: once; CDR3: CASSLERSAGELFF; DNA: TGTGCCAGCAGCTTAGAACGTTCTGCCGGGGAGCTGTTTTTT